What follows is one T cell receptor beta chain and its context. What it binds is not known. TCRdb's table, derived via immunoSEQ multiplex PCR, lists solely in-frame clones and lacks some. The sample consists of 50,000 or so clones, just over 85% of them appearing once. These data come from a study of OX40 agonist ivuxolimab in advanced cancers. Study-wide results and caveats: By week 6 at 0.1 to 3.0 mg/kg, blood CD4+ and CD8+ T cells had expanded clonally.

Trimming removed 3 bases at V and 9 bases at J, with 12 bases between. Germline V lookup: CDR1 SGHDN, CDR2 FVKESK. CDR3 length: 12 amino acids. The sequence was collected from an adult with an advanced solid tumor such as melanoma, head and neck, liver or kidney cancer. This specimen was CD4+ or CD8+ T cells sorted from blood, taken in a trial of the OX40 agonist ivuxolimab. The V gene is TRBV14, the J gene TRBJ2-7; tentative D call: TRBD2 (5 bases). The CDR3: CASSQIGGTQYF. CDR3 bases: TGTGCCAGCAGCCAGATAGGAGGCACGCAGTACTTC.